This record looks at one T cell receptor beta chain sequence and its context. The data stem from a study of blood T cell repertoires in COVID-19. About the study: Samples came from the United States, Italy and Spain, spanning acute and convalescent COVID-19. From T cells, B-cell-depleted T cells, or PBMCs came the material, which was cDNA or gDNA.

With 4 bases clipped from V and 8 bases from J, the junction kept 0 bases outside the gene matches. CDR3 size: 13 residues. The germline V gene encodes CDR1 WNHNN and CDR2 SYGVQD (reference sequence). Original processing notes: It was from reference gene primer amplification that nucleated cell counts were estimated. This table comes from immunoSEQ multiplex PCR, and its TCRdb copy is limited to in-frame clones, with some not included. That table is the source of V, J and clone size, and D and trimming were worked out from the DNA. The data show hundreds of thousands of clones, 80% to 90% seen once. Followed longitudinally, the Seattle patients had been enrolled during active infection.

The chain employs TRBV10-1 and TRBJ1-4; 11 bases align to TRBD1. Sequenced: peripheral blood. This clonotype was obtained from a woman of 80 years or more with COVID-19, enrolled during active disease. The CDR3 protein is CASSGTGGEKLFF. CDR3 in DNA: TGCGCCAGCAGTGGGACAGGGGGCGAAAAACTGTTTTTT.